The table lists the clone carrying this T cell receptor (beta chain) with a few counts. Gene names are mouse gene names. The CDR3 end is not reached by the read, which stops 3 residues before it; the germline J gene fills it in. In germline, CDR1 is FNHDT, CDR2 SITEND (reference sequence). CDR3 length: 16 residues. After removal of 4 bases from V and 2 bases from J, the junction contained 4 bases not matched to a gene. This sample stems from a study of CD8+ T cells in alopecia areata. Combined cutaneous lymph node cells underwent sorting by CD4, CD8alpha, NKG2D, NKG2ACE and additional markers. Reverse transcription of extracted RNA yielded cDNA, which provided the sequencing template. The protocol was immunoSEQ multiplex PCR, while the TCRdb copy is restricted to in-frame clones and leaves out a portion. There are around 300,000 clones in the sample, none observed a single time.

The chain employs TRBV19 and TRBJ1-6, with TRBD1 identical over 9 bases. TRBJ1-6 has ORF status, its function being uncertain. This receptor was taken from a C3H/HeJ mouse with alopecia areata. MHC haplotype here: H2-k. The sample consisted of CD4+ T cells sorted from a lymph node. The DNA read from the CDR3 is TGTGCCAGCAGTCTGGGACAGGGAACCTATAATTCGCCC. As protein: CASSLGQGTYNSP. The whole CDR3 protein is CASSLGQGTYNSPLYF.